Shown below are 19 T cell receptor beta chains from a single sample sequenced in a study of blood T cells in healthy people across ages (dated by TCRdb to 2015 to 2017). Library generation was performed with 5' RACE. Reads for this sample came from an Illumina HiSeq 2500. A second PCR of about 6 to 11 cycles was performed with a sample-barcoded 5' primer and a J-beta primer mix. TCRdb reanalyzed the raw reads on its own, using fastp at Q25 for trimming and MiXCR for clone calling, and kept in-frame beta chains. Every distinct CDR3 protein forms one entry, paired with its most common genes and DNA. Across this sample there are 1.5 million to 2 million distinct CDR3 sequences, with about 35% seen only once. The ten top clones hold 11% of the sample. The sequencing sample was made of blood. The origin of the receptors is a woman in her thirties in good health.

There are a few counts of this clonotype. V is TRBV7-2 and J is TRBJ2-3; D perhaps matches TRBD2 (6 bases). CDR1 is SGHTA and CDR2 is FQGNSA in the germline V gene. This CDR3 comprises 11 residues. The V gene lost 5 bases and the J gene lost 10 bases, with 10 bases spanning the gap. The CDR3 is CASSVSGAQYF. DNA of the CDR3: TGTGCCAGCAGCGTATCGGGGGCGCAGTATTTT. The full variable domain, its missing parts supplied by reference TRBV7-2 and TRBJ2-3, is GAGVSQSPSNKVTEKGKDVELRCDPISGHTALYWYRQSLGQGLEFLIYFQGNSAPDKSGLPSDRFSAERTGGSVSTLTIQRTQQEDSAVYLCASSVSGAQYFGPGTRLTVL.

This clonotype was seen more than once but under ten times. The chain has TRBV7-8 and TRBJ2-1; TRBD2 might be the D (5 bases). Germline CDR1 is SGHVS and CDR2 is FQNEAQ. This CDR3 has 14 residues. V was trimmed by 3 bases and J by 4 bases, leaving 10 bases between them. CDR3: CASSFERIYNEQFF. CDR3 nucleotide sequence: TGTGCCAGCAGCTTCGAGCGGATTTACAATGAGCAGTTCTTC.

The sample holds a few counts of this clonotype. The CDR3 nucleotides read TGTGCCAGCAGCCCGATTAGCGGGAGCTACGAGCAGTACTTC. It is translated as CASSPISGSYEQYF. J is TRBJ2-7 and V is TRBV27, with TRBD2 matching 9 bases. Per germline, CDR1 MNHEY and CDR2 SMNVEV (reference sequence). After removal of 6 bases from V and 3 bases from J, the junction contained 6 bases not matched to a gene. CDR3 length: 14 residues.

V gene TRBV7-7 combines with J gene TRBJ2-3; TRBD2 is a possible D gene (5 bases). Looked up from germline, CDR1 is SSHAT and CDR2 is FNYEAQ (reference sequence). The V end was cut by 7 bases, the J end by 2 bases, with 22 bases between. This CDR3 has 17 residues. CDR3 sequence (DNA): TGTGCCAGCATCCGGGGTCCTAAACGGGGAGTCACAGATACGCAGTATTTT. This gives the protein CASIRGPKRGVTDTQYF.

This chain links TRBV4-1 with TRBJ2-2, with D possibly being TRBD2 (6 bases). Trimming cost V 8 bases and J 5 bases, with 15 bases left between them. Germline assignment: CDR1 MGHRA and CDR2 YSYEKL. The length of the CDR3 is 14 residues. This CDR3 reads CASRGDFLTGELFF. CDR3 in DNA: TGCGCCAGCCGCGGGGACTTTCTGACCGGGGAGCTGTTTTTT.

In the case of this clonotype: As the CDR3 is not closed by the conserved phenylalanine or tryptophan, this likely results from a read error. V gene TRBV5-1 combines with J gene TRBJ1-2, with no clear D. Trimming removed 0 bases at V and 8 bases at J, with 14 bases between. Germline-derived CDR1 and CDR2 are SGHRS and YFSETQ. CDR3 length: 14 amino acids. CDR3 sequence (DNA): TGCGCCAGCAGCTTGGACCGGGCACCTTACGGCTACACCTTA. Amino acid sequence: CASSLDRAPYGYTL.

Many counts were recorded for this clonotype. The V and J genes are TRBV29-1 and TRBJ2-7; D is unresolved. The CDR3 is made up of 11 amino acids. Germline CDR1 is SQVTM and CDR2 is ANQGSEA. V was clipped by 6 bases and J by 1 base, with 7 bases between them. The CDR3 protein is CSVSVSYEQYF. CDR3 sequence (DNA): TGCAGCGTGAGTGTTTCCTACGAGCAGTACTTC.

V is TRBV11-2 and J is TRBJ2-7; D not certain. V was cut by 0 bases and J by 2 bases, with 8 bases left in between. The CDR3 sequence is 14 residues long. Germline V CDR1 and CDR2: SGHAT, FQNNGV. The CDR3 DNA reads TGTGCCAGCAGCTTAGATTTCGGAACCTACGAGCAGTACTTC. It encodes CASSLDFGTYEQYF.

Concerning this clonotype itself: The junction and the germline gene differ at one end; a read error may be behind it. The rearrangement links TRBV13 to TRBJ2-1; unclear D gene. Germline V lookup: CDR1 PRHDT, CDR2 FYEKMQ (reference sequence). The CDR3 has 13 amino acids. The CDR3 nucleotides read TGTGCCAGCAGCCTCACAAGACTCAATGGGCAGTTCTTC. Translation gives CASSLTRLNGQFF. Filled out from reference TRBV13 and TRBJ2-1, the complete variable domain reads AAGVIQSPRHLIKEKRETATLKCYPIPRHDTVYWYQQGPGQDPQFLISFYEKMQSDKGSIPDRFSAQQFSDYHSELNMSSLELGDSALYFCASSLTRLNGQFFGPGTRLTVL.

This clonotype was counted a few times. The chain recombines TRBV6-4 with TRBJ1-2; possibly TRBD1 for D (6 bases). CDR1 and CDR2 from the germline V gene are MRHNA and SNTAGT. The CDR3 has 15 amino acids. Deletions cut 8 bases from V and 3 bases from J, with 19 bases between. In nucleotides, the CDR3 is TGTGCCAGCGAACGGGGGGGCAGGCTTTACTATGGCTACACCTTC. It codes for CASERGGRLYYGYTF.

This clonotype was recorded many times. The chain recombines TRBV4-1 with TRBJ2-7; possible D gene TRBD1, 6 bases. This CDR3 is built from 15 residues. Germline V gives CDR1 MGHRA, CDR2 YSYEKL. Trimming removed 2 bases from V and 1 base from J, with 12 bases in between. The CDR3 DNA reads TGCGCCAGCAGCCAAACACCCCAGGGGTCCTACGAGCAGTACTTC. Protein product: CASSQTPQGSYEQYF.

This clonotype was counted only a few times. The chain couples TRBV5-4 to TRBJ2-5; 14 positions match TRBD2. This CDR3 has 13 amino acids. Germline V gene data show CDR1 as SGHNT and CDR2 as YYREEE (reference sequence). After removal of 9 bases from V and 11 bases from J, the junction contained 9 bases not matched to a gene. The CDR3 region has the DNA TGTGCCAATGGACTAGCGGGAGGTCGGGAGCAGTACTTC. This sequence encodes CANGLAGGREQYF. Full variable domain (missing parts from reference TRBV5-4 and TRBJ2-5): ETGVTQSPTHLIKTRGQQVTLRCSSQSGHNTVSWYQQALGQGPQFIFQYYREEENGRGNFPPRFSGLQFPNYSSELNVNALELDDSALYLCANGLAGGREQYFGPGTRLLVL.

On this clonotype itself: Compared with germline, one end of the junction differs, possibly owing to a read error. The genes are TRBV27 and TRBJ2-3; no clear D gene. The CDR3 covers 15 residues. CDR1 is MNHEY and CDR2 is SMNVEV in the germline V gene (reference sequence). The CDR3 DNA reads as TGTGCCAGCAGTTTGAAGCCCGCTGGCACAAATACGCAGTATTTT. This encodes CASSLKPAGTNTQYF.

This chain joins TRBV4-1 and TRBJ1-1; tentatively, D is TRBD1 (5 bases). Trimming took off 6 bases at V and 1 base at J, with 15 bases between the two ends. Per the germline V gene, CDR1 is MGHRA and CDR2 is YSYEKL. The CDR3 consists of 15 residues. The CDR3 sequence: CASSPVDTQNTEAFF. CDR3 bases: TGCGCCAGCAGTCCCGTGGACACCCAGAACACTGAAGCTTTCTTT.

The rearrangement joins TRBV7-9 to TRBJ2-3; TRBD2 matches 8 bases. With 5 bases clipped from V and 2 bases from J, the junction kept 9 bases outside the gene matches. The germline V gene has CDR1 SEHNR and CDR2 FQNEAQ (reference sequence). This CDR3 is built from 16 residues. The CDR3 bases are TGTGCCAGCAGCCCCCGGGAGGGTGGAAACACAGATACGCAGTATTTT. Translating gives CASSPREGGNTDTQYF. The full variable domain, its missing parts supplied by reference TRBV7-9 and TRBJ2-3, is DTGVSQNPRHKITKRGQNVTFRCDPISEHNRLYWYRQTLGQGPEFLTYFQNEAQLEKSRLLSDRFSAERPKGSFSTLEIQRTEQGDSAMYLCASSPREGGNTDTQYFGPGTRLTVL.

The V call is TRBV6-2 or TRBV6-3, the J call TRBJ2-7, with D perhaps TRBD1 (6 bases). The germline gives CDR1 MNHEY, CDR2 SVGEGT. The CDR3 is 14 amino acids. V was cut by 11 bases and J by 4 bases, with 21 bases left in between. The CDR3 is CACGEGHFRYEQYF. CDR3 DNA sequence: TGTGCCTGCGGAGAGGGACATTTTAGGTACGAGCAGTACTTC.

A few counts support this clonotype. The genes are TRBV11-2 and TRBJ2-1, with D uncertain. The CDR3 runs 15 residues. Per germline, CDR1 SGHAT and CDR2 FQNNGV. Trimming stripped 2 bases from V and 2 bases from J, with 10 bases between. The CDR3 here is CASSLLPSPYNEQFF. The CDR3 DNA reads TGTGCCAGCAGCTTACTCCCTAGTCCCTACAATGAGCAGTTCTTC.

This clonotype has ten or more counts. This chain links TRBV10-3 with TRBJ2-5, with D unclear. Trimming cost V 2 bases and J 1 base, with 11 bases left between them. The CDR3 has 15 residues. Germline CDR1 ENHRY, CDR2 SYGVKD. CDR3 protein: CAISEGSRGQETQYF. The CDR3, as DNA: TGTGCCATCAGTGAGGGGTCCAGAGGCCAAGAGACCCAGTACTTC.

This clonotype was seen a few times. The chain combines TRBV4-1 with TRBJ1-6; D might be TRBD1 (5 bases). This CDR3 spans 14 amino acids. The V gene's germline CDR1 is MGHRA and CDR2 YSYEKL. Trimming took 4 bases from V and 5 from J, leaving 9 bases between them. This CDR3 reads CASSRDLNNSPLHF. The CDR3 nucleotides are TGCGCCAGCAGCCGGGACTTGAATAATTCACCCCTCCACTTT.